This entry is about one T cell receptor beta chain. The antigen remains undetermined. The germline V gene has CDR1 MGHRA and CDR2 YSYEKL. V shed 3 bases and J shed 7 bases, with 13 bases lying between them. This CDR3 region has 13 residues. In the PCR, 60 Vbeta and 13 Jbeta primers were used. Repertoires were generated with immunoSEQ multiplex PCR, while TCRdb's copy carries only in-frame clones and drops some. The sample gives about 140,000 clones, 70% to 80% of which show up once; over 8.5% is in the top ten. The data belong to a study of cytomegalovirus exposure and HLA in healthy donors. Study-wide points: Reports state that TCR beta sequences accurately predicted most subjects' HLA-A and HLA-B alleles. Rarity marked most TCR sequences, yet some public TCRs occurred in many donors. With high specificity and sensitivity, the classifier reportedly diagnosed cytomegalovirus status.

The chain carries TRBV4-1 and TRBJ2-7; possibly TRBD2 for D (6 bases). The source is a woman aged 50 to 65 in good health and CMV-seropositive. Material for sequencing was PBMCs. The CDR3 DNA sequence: TGCGCCAGCAGCCAGGGACTGGGGCCGGAGCAGTACTTC. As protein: CASSQGLGPEQYF.